The 27 T cell receptor beta chains listed next were all sequenced from one sample in a study of shared clonotypes between healthy human individuals. The repertoire was sequenced with immunoSEQ multiplex PCR; TCRdb's copy has only in-frame clones and lacks some. Of fewer than 650,000 clones in the sample, 70% to 80% were seen once. Sample: PBMCs. These receptors came from a woman aged 35 to 49 in good health. Some clones in this sample may be carry-over from other donors' samples.

The chain carries TRBV5-4 and TRBJ1-1, with TRBD1 matching over 12 bases. Germline trimming cut 4 bases from V and 10 bases from J; bases unmatched to any gene: 14. The germline CDR1 and CDR2 sequences are SGHNT and YYREEE (reference sequence). CDR3 length: 16 residues. CDR3 sequence reads: CASSASRDRGPKVAFF. CDR3 coding DNA: TGTGCCAGCAGCGCGTCGAGGGACAGGGGGCCCAAGGTAGCTTTCTTT.

The gene calls are TRBV6-5 and TRBJ1-1; 8 bases match TRBD1. Trimming at V came to 3 bases and at J to 9 bases, leaving 12 bases not matched to a gene. The CDR3 spans 15 residues. Germline V gene data show CDR1 as MNHEY and CDR2 as SVGAGI. CDR3 sequence reads: CASSYSTGDSGKAFF. In DNA form, the CDR3 reads TGTGCCAGCAGTTATTCGACAGGGGATAGTGGAAAAGCTTTCTTT.

J is TRBJ2-5 and V is TRBV7-8; TRBD1 matches at 7 bases. After removal of 3 bases from V and 1 base from J, the junction contained 5 bases not matched to a gene. The germline gives CDR1 SGHVS, CDR2 FQNEAQ. CDR3 length equals 15 residues. The CDR3: CASSFRRGLQETQYF. CDR3 bases: TGTGCCAGCAGCTTTCGTAGGGGGCTCCAAGAGACCCAGTACTTC.

This chain links TRBV5-1 with TRBJ2-1; the match to TRBD2 covers 14 bases. The CDR3 contains 19 residues. The ends lost 4 bases at V and 0 bases at J; junction bases unmatched: 9. Germline CDR1 reads SGHRS; CDR2 reads YFSETQ. The CDR3 DNA reads TGCGCCAGCAGCCCCGGACTAGCGGGAGGATTGAGCTCCTACAATGAGCAGTTCTTC. Protein product: CASSPGLAGGLSSYNEQFF.

This chain links TRBV2 with TRBJ2-3, with 8 bases identical to TRBD1. The germline V gene has CDR1 SNHLY and CDR2 FYNNEI. Trimming removed 6 bases from V and 6 bases from J; junction bases left unmatched: 8. The CDR3 covers 14 residues. CDR3 protein: CASRNTRGPDTQYF. The CDR3 DNA reads as TGTGCCAGCAGAAACACCAGGGGGCCCGATACGCAGTATTTT. Complete variable domain (other parts from reference TRBV2 and TRBJ2-3): EPEVTQTPSHQVTQMGQEVILRCVPISNHLYFYWYRQILGQKVEFLVSFYNNEISEKSEIFDDQFSVERPDGSNFTLKIRSTKLEDSAMYFCASRNTRGPDTQYFGPGTRLTVL.

The chain joins TRBV5-4 to TRBJ2-2, with TRBD2 as a possible D gene (5 bases). The V and J ends lost 4 bases and 4 bases respectively, with 11 bases between them. Germline V gene sequence: CDR1 SGHNT, CDR2 YYREEE (reference sequence). This CDR3 region has 14 residues. CDR3 nucleotide sequence: TGTGCCAGCAGCGGGAGCCGCGGCACCGGGGAGCTGTTTTTT. This gives the protein CASSGSRGTGELFF.

The rearrangement links TRBV4-1 to TRBJ1-5; D ambiguous. Germline CDR1 is MGHRA and CDR2 is YSYEKL. Trimming stripped 3 bases from V and 1 base from J, with 10 bases between. This CDR3 has 15 residues. The CDR3 coding sequence is TGCGCCAGCAGCCAGGGGAGGGCGAGCAATCAGCCCCAGCATTTT. Translation gives CASSQGRASNQPQHF.

The chain uses TRBV15 and TRBJ2-7; 7 bases are a match to TRBD2. The CDR3 is 15 residues long. In germline, CDR1 is LNHNV, CDR2 YYDKDF (reference sequence). Trimming cost V 6 bases and J 1 base; bases outside gene matches: 9. The CDR3 DNA is TGTGCCACCAGAGAGGGGCTAGCGGAGTCCTACGAGCAGTACTTC. This translates into CATREGLAESYEQYF.

This chain uses TRBV19 with TRBJ1-5; 7 bases fit TRBD1. V was pared by 0 bases and J by 6 bases, with 8 bases of the junction left unmatched. CDR3 length: 16 amino acids. The germline CDR1 and CDR2 sequences are LNHDA and SQIVND (reference sequence). The CDR3 coding sequence is TGTGCCAGTAGTATAGATATTGAGGCAGGGGGTCAGCCCCAGCATTTT. Translating it yields CASSIDIEAGGQPQHF.

The rearrangement links TRBV7-9 to TRBJ2-7; the match to TRBD1 covers 8 bases. This CDR3 spans 15 amino acids. The ends lost 4 bases at V and 4 bases at J; junction bases unmatched: 9. The germline gives CDR1 SEHNR, CDR2 FQNEAQ (reference sequence). CDR3 protein: CASSSPSGQAYEQYF. The CDR3 bases are TGTGCCAGCAGCTCCCCCTCGGGACAGGCTTACGAGCAGTACTTC.

The CDR3 nucleotides read TGTGCCAGCAGCGTTGGACAGGGGGACTCCTACGAGCAGTACTTC. Translated, it gives CASSVGQGDSYEQYF. The V call is TRBV9, the J call TRBJ2-7, with 10 bases aligning to TRBD1. The V and J ends lost 2 bases and 0 bases, in that order; junction bases with no gene match: 2. Per the germline V gene, CDR1 is SGDLS and CDR2 is YYNGEE. CDR3 length: 15 residues.

The CDR3 is CASSPSSDTQYF. The CDR3 region has the DNA TGTGCCAGCAGCCCTAGTTCAGATACGCAGTATTTT. The chain links TRBV7-9 to TRBJ2-3, with D hard to call. V lost 5 bases and J lost 4, with 7 bases in between. This CDR3 has 12 residues. The V gene's germline CDR1 is SEHNR and CDR2 FQNEAQ (reference sequence).

The CDR3 DNA reads TGTGCCAGCACACCGGGGCTCCTATCCACCGGGGAGCTGTTTTTT. Encoded protein: CASTPGLLSTGELFF. This chain uses TRBV19 with TRBJ2-2, with D perhaps being TRBD1 or TRBD2 (5 bases each). Germline assignment: CDR1 LNHDA and CDR2 SQIVND (reference sequence). V gave up 9 bases and J gave up 4 bases, with 18 bases separating them. CDR3 size: 15 residues.

In this sample, this clone turned up a few times. A far larger clone is just one base off, so this is likely a read error. Other DNA sequences in this specimen translate into the identical CDR3. The rearrangement joins TRBV6-5 to TRBJ1-4, with 8 bases matching TRBD1. CDR3 length: 13 amino acids. Germline V gene lookup returns CDR1 MNHEY and CDR2 SVGAGI. The CDR3 DNA sequence: TGCGCCAGCAGACAGGGGAATCGGGAAAAACTGTTTTTT. Protein product: CASRQGNREKLFF.

The chain is built from TRBV7-2 and TRBJ2-2, with D unresolved. V lost 3 bases and J 6 bases, leaving 2 bases between the germline ends. CDR3 length equals 11 residues. Germline loops: CDR1 SGHTA, CDR2 FQGNSA. As DNA, the CDR3 is TGTGCCAGCAGCTTTGCCGGGGAGCTGTTTTTT. Translating gives CASSFAGELFF.

This clone has more than one count but fewer than ten. Written as DNA, the CDR3 is TGTGCCGCCAGCGGGAGAGGCCTCGAGCAGTACTTC. It is translated as CAASGRGLEQYF. The V gene is TRBV6-5, the J gene TRBJ2-7, with TRBD2 identical over 8 bases. CDR1 and CDR2 (germline): MNHEY, SVGAGI. The CDR3 is 12 residues long. V shed 11 bases, J shed 6 bases, and the junction held 9 bases outside the gene matches.

The rearrangement uses TRBV28 and TRBJ2-3; D might be TRBD1 (5 bases). The germline V and J ends were trimmed by 5 bases and 1 base, with 10 bases remaining between them. From germline, CDR1 is MDHEN and CDR2 SYDVKM. The CDR3 consists of 14 residues. CDR3 amino acids: CASSAGPRTDTQYF. CDR3 DNA sequence: TGTGCCAGCAGTGCAGGGCCCCGCACAGATACGCAGTATTTT.

This clone was seen only once. The V gene is TRBV6-5, the J gene TRBJ2-7; D is possibly TRBD1 or TRBD2 (5 bases each). The CDR3 has 14 amino acids. The V gene's germline CDR1 is MNHEY and CDR2 SVGAGI. Trimming cost V 4 bases and J 2 bases, with 12 bases left between them. CDR3 coding DNA: TGTGCCAGCAGTTTTCGGGGCCCCACCTACGAGCAGTACTTC. Amino acids: CASSFRGPTYEQYF.

The chain recombines TRBV2 with TRBJ1-6; possible D gene TRBD1, 5 bases. The V end was cut by 6 bases, the J end by 8 bases, with 17 bases between. CDR3 length: 15 amino acids. Germline assignment: CDR1 SNHLY and CDR2 FYNNEI. As DNA, the CDR3 is TGTGCCAGCAGGGCCAAGGGACTAGACGATTCACCCCTCCACTTT. Encoded protein: CASRAKGLDDSPLHF. The full variable domain, rest sourced from reference TRBV2 and TRBJ1-6, is EPEVTQTPSHQVTQMGQEVILRCVPISNHLYFYWYRQILGQKVEFLVSFYNNEISEKSEIFDDQFSVERPDGSNFTLKIRSTKLEDSAMYFCASRAKGLDDSPLHFGNGTRLTVT.

CDR3 nucleotide sequence: TGTGCCAGCAGCCAAGTGGGGACAGACACCTACGAGCAGTACTTC. Amino acid sequence: CASSQVGTDTYEQYF. The chain links TRBV4-2 to TRBJ2-7; 7 bases match TRBD1. The germline gives CDR1 LGHNA, CDR2 YNFKEQ. The CDR3 has 15 amino acids. After removal of 1 base from V and 2 bases from J, the junction contained 5 bases not matched to a gene.

The chain combines TRBV5-4 with TRBJ2-3; D perhaps matches TRBD2 (6 bases). Trimming cost V 3 bases and J 5 bases, with 10 bases left between them. The CDR3 extends over 13 amino acids. Per the germline V gene, CDR1 is SGHNT and CDR2 is YYREEE (reference sequence). In DNA form, the CDR3 reads TGTGCCAGCAGCTGGACGCGGGGAGATACGCAGTATTTT. Its protein is CASSWTRGDTQYF.

Notes on this clone: Other DNA sequences in the sample encode the same CDR3. This chain uses TRBV27 with TRBJ2-2; D is uncertain. The CDR3 consists of 12 residues. Trimming cost V 2 bases and J 2 bases, with 0 bases left between them. The V gene's germline CDR1 is MNHEY and CDR2 SMNVEV (reference sequence). The DNA of the CDR3 is TGTGCCAGCAGTTTAAACACCGGGGAGCTGTTTTTT. Amino acids: CASSLNTGELFF.

This clone was recorded only once. The chain uses TRBV6-7 and TRBJ1-2; D is undetermined. TRBV6-7 is an ORF for which the function is uncertain. V was shortened by 7 bases and J by 6 bases, with 18 bases between the two germline ends. The CDR3 consists of 14 residues. CDR3 in DNA: TGTGCCAGCACTCACGAGGGTCTTTCGGATGGCTACACCTTC. It is translated as CASTHEGLSDGYTF.

This chain links TRBV5-4 with TRBJ1-2; D gene uncertain. Germline values: CDR1 SGHNT, CDR2 YYREEE (reference sequence). V lost 0 bases to trimming and J lost 7 bases, with 19 bases between them. The CDR3 extends over 16 amino acids. CDR3 in amino acids: CASSLAGQRLHSGYTF. CDR3 bases: TGTGCCAGCAGCTTGGCCGGCCAAAGGTTACATTCTGGCTACACCTTC.

As for this clone: Germline and junction disagree at one end, which may indicate a read error. This rearrangement joins TRBV6-5 to TRBJ2-7; a possible D gene is TRBD1 (5 bases). The CDR3 runs 12 residues. CDR1 and CDR2 from the germline V gene are MNHEY and SVGAGI. The CDR3 coding sequence is TGTGCCAGCACCGACACAGGCTACGGGCAGTACTTC. This encodes CASTDTGYGQYF.

This clone was detected only once. The chain employs TRBV5-8 and TRBJ2-7, with D possibly called TRBD1 or TRBD2 (5 bases each). V was pared by 1 base and J by 3 bases, with 14 bases between. This CDR3 contains 15 residues. Germline CDR1 SGHTS, CDR2 YDEGEE. Written as DNA, the CDR3 is TGTGCCAGCAGCTTGCGGGGCCCAGGGCTCTACGAGCAGTACTTC. Translated: CASSLRGPGLYEQYF.

The CDR3 region is CASSGYGRQETQYF. For the CDR3, the DNA is TGTGCCAGCAGCGGTTATGGGCGGCAAGAGACCCAGTACTTC. This chain uses TRBV7-2 with TRBJ2-5; D gene uncertain. The CDR3 sequence is 14 residues long. Germline V gene sequence: CDR1 SGHTA, CDR2 FQGNSA. V lost 5 bases and J lost 2, with 12 bases in between.